The 5 T cell receptor beta chains below were found in one sample sequenced in a study of cytomegalovirus exposure and HLA in healthy donors. 60 Vbeta and 13 Jbeta primers were used in PCR. The table came from immunoSEQ multiplex PCR; TCRdb's copy has only in-frame clones and leaves some out. There are about 140,000 clones in the sample; around two thirds occur only once, and over 1.5% lies in the top ten. Sequencing input: PBMCs. The origin of the receptors is a male donor in good health and CMV-seronegative.

The genes are TRBV6-5 and TRBJ2-2; D not resolved. Trimming left V 3 bases short and J 0 bases short, with 5 bases between. CDR1 is MNHEY and CDR2 is SVGAGI in the germline V gene. This CDR3 is built from 14 residues. The CDR3 region has the DNA TGTGCCAGCAGTTATGGGCCGAACACCGGGGAGCTGTTTTTT. Its protein is CASSYGPNTGELFF.

The chain is built from TRBV4-3 and TRBJ2-5; D gene ambiguous. Germline loops: CDR1 LGHNA, CDR2 YSLEER. V was shortened by 6 bases and J by 1 base, with 15 bases between the two germline ends. The length of the CDR3 is 15 residues. DNA of the CDR3: TGCGCCAGCAGTCCCGAAGCCAGGTCCCAAGAGACCCAGTACTTC. Amino acids: CASSPEARSQETQYF.

The sample holds a few counts of this clone. This chain connects TRBV15 to TRBJ2-5, with 14 bases that match TRBD2. Germline CDR1 LNHNV, CDR2 YYDKDF (reference sequence). V shed 3 bases, J shed 1 base, and the junction held 7 bases outside the gene matches. This CDR3 has 18 amino acids. DNA of the CDR3: TGTGCCACCAGCAGGGGACTAGCGGGGGTGGATACCCAAGAGACCCAGTACTTC. It codes for CATSRGLAGVDTQETQYF.

J is TRBJ2-3 and V is TRBV5-6; TRBD1 matches at 7 bases. The trim removed 6 bases at V and 5 bases at J, leaving 12 bases unmatched. CDR3 length: 15 residues. The germline gives CDR1 SGHDT, CDR2 YYEEEE. The CDR3 region has the DNA TGTGCCAGCACCCGGTTGAAGGGGGCAGGAGATACGCAGTATTTT. This codes for CASTRLKGAGDTQYF.

This clone has more than one count but fewer than ten. The chain is built from TRBV14 and TRBJ2-5, with 7 bases lining up with TRBD1. CDR3 length: 15 amino acids. Germline loops: CDR1 SGHDN, CDR2 FVKESK. V lost 2 bases to trimming and J lost 2 bases; unmatched junction nucleotides: 5. CDR3 in amino acids: CASSQNRGLQETQYF. Here the CDR3 DNA reads TGTGCCAGCAGCCAAAACAGGGGATTACAAGAGACCCAGTACTTC.